This T cell receptor (beta chain) originates from a study of T cell responses to AZD1222 COVID-19 vaccine. Points from the study as a whole: Most donors were white British, females outnumbered males, and clonal diversity was possibly underestimated. At baseline, just 5 or 6 AZD1222 recipients tested seropositive.

V was trimmed by 5 bases and J by 0 bases, leaving 10 bases between them. This CDR3 is 14 amino acids long. Per germline, CDR1 MNHNY and CDR2 SVGAGI (reference sequence). With regard to this clone: Its specificity is unknown.

The method was immunoSEQ multiplex PCR; TCRdb's version includes in-frame clones alone and lacks a portion of them. The table lists some 160,000 clones, roughly 91% of them singletons. This TCR was sampled from an adult who received the AZD1222 COVID-19 vaccine. Sample: peripheral blood, taken 28 days after the second AZD1222 dose. The chain links TRBV6-6 to TRBJ1-1; no reliable D call. The CDR3 DNA reads as TGTGCCAGCAGTCCCCAGATGGTGAACACTGAAGCTTTCTTT. It specifies CASSPQMVNTEAFF.